Each of the 2 T cell receptor beta chains below was sequenced from the same sample in a study of control samples from healthy donors and cancer patients. Here immunoSEQ multiplex PCR was the method, and the copy in TCRdb shows in-frame clones only, minus some. The table lists about 30,000 clones, roughly nine tenths of them singletons, with approximately 12% in the top ten. The sequencing input was PBMCs. The receptors derive from a man in his fifties with lung cancer.

This clone appeared a single time. V and J are TRBV18 and TRBJ1-2, with D maybe TRBD1 (6 bases). CDR1 KGHSH and CDR2 LQKENI come from the germline V gene. With 2 bases removed from V and 1 base from J, the gap between germline ends came to 14 bases. The CDR3 has 16 residues. CDR3 amino acids: CASSPTAQGGNYGYTF. DNA for the CDR3: TGTGCCAGCTCACCAACCGCACAGGGAGGTAACTATGGCTACACCTTC. Drawing the rest from reference TRBV18 and TRBJ1-2, the complete variable domain is NAGVMQNPRHLVRRRGQEARLRCSPMKGHSHVYWYRQLPEEGLKFMVYLQKENIIDESGMPKERFSAEFPKEGPSILRIQQVVRGDSAAYFCASSPTAQGGNYGYTFGSGTRLTVV.

The chain uses TRBV7-2 and TRBJ1-1; the D is unclear. Germline V lookup: CDR1 SGHTA, CDR2 FQGNSA. The CDR3 covers 16 residues. Deletions cut 1 base from V and 1 base from J, with 13 bases between. The CDR3 DNA is TGTGCCAGCAGCTTAGGATTGAGCAGGTGGAACACTGAAGCTTTCTTT. Encoded protein: CASSLGLSRWNTEAFF.